The 11 T cell receptor beta chains listed next were all sequenced from one sample in a study of cytomegalovirus exposure and HLA in healthy donors listed by TCRdb under 2017. Library creation used the immunoSEQ multiplex PCR assay. For the multiplex PCR, a mixture combining 60 forward primers for TCR Vbeta segments and 13 reverse primers for TCR Jbeta segments was used. The table comes from immuneACCESS by way of TCRdb, which keeps in-frame sequences with V and J called. Part of the clones is missing from these tables; in studies checked, under half for an unresolved V gene and the rest for unknown reasons. Counted in this sample were some 150,000 clones; around four fifths of them appeared once. More than 2% of the sample belongs to the ten largest clones. Input material: PBMCs. The receptors come from a boy between 2 and 10 years old in good health and CMV-seronegative.

J is TRBJ1-5 and V is TRBV27; weak D call: TRBD1 (6 bases). Germline V gene lookup returns CDR1 MNHEY and CDR2 SMNVEV (reference sequence). Trimming removed 4 bases at V and 5 bases at J, with 24 bases between. The CDR3 runs to 18 residues. In DNA, the CDR3 is TGTGCCAGCAGTTACCAGGGGACATCTTTCGAATTGGATCAGCCCCAGCATTTT. Its translation: CASSYQGTSFELDQPQHF.

The chain carries TRBV9 and TRBJ2-5; 7 bases line up with TRBD1. With 0 bases clipped from V and 5 bases from J, the junction kept 7 bases outside the gene matches. Germline lookup yields CDR1 SGDLS and CDR2 YYNGEE. The CDR3 covers 15 residues. In DNA form, the CDR3 reads TGTGCCAGCAGCGTAGGTCTAGGGGGCGTTGAGACCCAGTACTTC. Amino acids: CASSVGLGGVETQYF.

The V gene is TRBV9, the J gene TRBJ2-4; 12 nucleotides align to TRBD2. Germline V gene data show CDR1 as SGDLS and CDR2 as YYNGEE. This CDR3 comprises 16 residues. Trimming at V came to 3 bases and at J to 0 bases, leaving 1 base not matched to a gene. The CDR3 sequence is CASSETSGGAKNIQYF. The CDR3 coding sequence is TGTGCCAGCAGCGAGACTAGCGGGGGAGCCAAAAACATTCAGTACTTC. Together with reference TRBV9 and TRBJ2-4, the CDR3 gives the full variable domain: DSGVTQTPKHLITATGQRVTLRCSPRSGDLSVYWYQQSLDQGLQFLIQYYNGEERAKGNILERFSAQQFPDLHSELNLSSLELGDSALYFCASSETSGGAKNIQYFGAGTRLSVL.

In the case of this clone: Its ends do not fully match the called genes, so a read error is possible. The chain uses TRBV28 and TRBJ2-3, with 8 bases fitting TRBD1. The CDR3 runs 14 residues. Germline lookup yields CDR1 MDHEN and CDR2 SYDVKM. CDR3 sequence (DNA): TGTGCCAGCCGTTTGGGGCAGGGGGCGAATACGCAGTATTTT. Encoded protein: CASRLGQGANTQYF.

The chain links TRBV15 to TRBJ2-7, with 7 positions matching TRBD2. This CDR3 contains 17 residues. Losses at the gene ends were 0 bases for V and 2 bases for J; bases not matched to a gene: 10. Germline V gives CDR1 LNHNV, CDR2 YYDKDF (reference sequence). CDR3: CATSRDIERDQPYEQYF. The CDR3 bases are TGTGCCACCAGCAGAGATATCGAGCGGGACCAGCCCTACGAGCAGTACTTC. The entire variable domain, with the rest obtained from reference TRBV15 and TRBJ2-7, is as follows: DAMVIQNPRYQVTQFGKPVTLSCSQTLNHNVMYWYQQKSSQAPKLLFHYYDKDFNNEADTPDNFQSRRPNTSFCFLDIRSPGLGDTAMYLCATSRDIERDQPYEQYFGPGTRLTVT.

CDR3 DNA sequence: TGCGCCAGCAGCCGGGAGGGCCCTAATGAAAAACTGTTTTTT. Protein product: CASSREGPNEKLFF. V and J are TRBV5-1 and TRBJ1-4, with no clear D. Trimming removed 4 bases from V and 3 bases from J, with 10 bases in between. Germline V gives CDR1 SGHRS, CDR2 YFSETQ. The CDR3 runs to 14 residues. The complete variable domain, with remaining parts taken from reference TRBV5-1 and TRBJ1-4, reads KAGVTQTPRYLIKTRGQQVTLSCSPISGHRSVSWYQQTPGQGLQFLFEYFSETQRNKGNFPGRFSGRQFSNSRSEMNVSTLELGDSALYLCASSREGPNEKLFFGSGTQLSVL.

This rearrangement joins TRBV7-9 to TRBJ2-1; tentative D call: TRBD1 (6 bases). Trimming stripped 5 bases from V and 6 bases from J, with 8 bases between. CDR1 SEHNR and CDR2 FQNEAQ come from the germline V gene (reference sequence). The CDR3 extends over 12 amino acids. In DNA, the CDR3 is TGTGCCAGCAGCACAGGGTCCAATGAGCAGTTCTTC. It encodes CASSTGSNEQFF.

V gene TRBV30 combines with J gene TRBJ1-6; the D is unclear. The CDR3 is 13 residues long. Germline values: CDR1 GTSNPN, CDR2 SVGIG (reference sequence). V was shortened by 2 bases and J by 10 bases, with 12 bases between the two germline ends. The DNA of the CDR3 is TGTGCCTGGAGTATCCAGGTCCGATCACCCCTCCACTTT. This sequence encodes CAWSIQVRSPLHF.

The V and J genes are TRBV19 and TRBJ2-3, with 8 bases aligning to TRBD1. CDR3 length: 15 residues. Unmatched junction bases numbered 9, after V lost 4 bases and J lost 6 bases. Germline V lookup: CDR1 LNHDA, CDR2 SQIVND (reference sequence). The CDR3 DNA sequence: TGTGCCAGTAGTACCAGGGGGCTCGTTTTTGATACGCAGTATTTT. It is translated as CASSTRGLVFDTQYF.

This rearrangement joins TRBV6-1 to TRBJ1-6; 7 nucleotides agree with TRBD1. CDR3 length equals 15 residues. The germline V gene encodes CDR1 MNHNS and CDR2 SASEGT. The ends lost 3 bases at V and 5 bases at J; junction bases unmatched: 4. As DNA, the CDR3 is TGTGCCAGCAGTGAGTCAGACAGGGATAATTCACCCCTCCACTTT. Its translation is CASSESDRDNSPLHF.

The genes are TRBV9 and TRBJ1-2, with D unclear. There are 14 residues in the CDR3. Germline assignment: CDR1 SGDLS and CDR2 YYNGEE. Trimming took 0 bases from V and 2 from J, leaving 8 bases between them. CDR3 DNA sequence: TGTGCCAGCAGCGTAGCTGGCGGGAACTATGGCTACACCTTC. Translation gives CASSVAGGNYGYTF. Based on the CDR3 plus reference TRBV9 and TRBJ1-2, the full variable domain is DSGVTQTPKHLITATGQRVTLRCSPRSGDLSVYWYQQSLDQGLQFLIQYYNGEERAKGNILERFSAQQFPDLHSELNLSSLELGDSALYFCASSVAGGNYGYTFGSGTRLTVV.